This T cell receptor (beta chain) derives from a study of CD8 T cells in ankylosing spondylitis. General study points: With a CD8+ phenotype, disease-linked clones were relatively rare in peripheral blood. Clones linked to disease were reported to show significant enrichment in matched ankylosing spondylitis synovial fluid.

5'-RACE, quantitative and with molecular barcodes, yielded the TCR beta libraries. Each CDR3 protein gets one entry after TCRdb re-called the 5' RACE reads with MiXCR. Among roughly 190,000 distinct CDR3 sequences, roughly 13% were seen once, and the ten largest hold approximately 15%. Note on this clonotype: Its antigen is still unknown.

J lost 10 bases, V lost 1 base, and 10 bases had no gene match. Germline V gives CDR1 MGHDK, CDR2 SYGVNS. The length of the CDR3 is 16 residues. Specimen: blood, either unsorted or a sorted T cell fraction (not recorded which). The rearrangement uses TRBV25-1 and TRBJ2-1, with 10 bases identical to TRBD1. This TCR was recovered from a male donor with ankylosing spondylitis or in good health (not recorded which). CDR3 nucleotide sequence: TGTGCCAGCAGTGAATCAAGGACAGGGGGTTTCGGAGAGCAGTTCTTC. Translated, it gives CASSESRTGGFGEQFF.